Listed below are T cell receptor beta chains from one sample, sequenced in a study of spatial heterogeneity in lung cancer. TCRdb reprocessed the 5' RACE reads via MiXCR and lists one record per CDR3 protein. The repertoire holds roughly 110,000 distinct CDR3 sequences, under 14% seen once, with 20% to 25% in the top ten. This specimen consisted of PBMCs, obtained at follow-up. These TCRs come from a female donor with early-stage non-small cell lung cancer. Both conserved end residues are part of each CDR3. The order of the fields is V gene, J gene, CDR3 protein.

TRBV28	TRBJ1-2	CASRDPLEGYTF
TRBV28	TRBJ2-7	CASSSRGQPFYEQYF
TRBV2	TRBJ2-3	CASSDGQGTDTQYF
TRBV3-1	TRBJ2-3	CASSQSELAGADTQYF
TRBV7-9	TRBJ2-3	CASSLGTPDTQYF
TRBV2	TRBJ1-2	CAARGPPSYGYTF
TRBV6-5	TRBJ2-2	CASSYSRSFRDTGELFF
TRBV29-1	TRBJ1-1	CSVEDSPEGGRSEAFF
TRBV3-1	TRBJ1-2	CASSQGQGAAGYTF
TRBV2	TRBJ2-2	CASSSRSSVNTGELFF
TRBV27	TRBJ1-2	CASSTRWNYGYTF